This entry is about one TCR beta chain. The antigen is not known. These data belong to a study of graft-versus-host responses after intestinal transplantation. Turning to the study itself: As for transplant type, recipients had multivisceral, liver-intestinal, or isolated intestinal grafts. All recipients got anti-thymocyte globulin induction, then tacrolimus and steroids for 2 to 4 years.

V dropped 0 bases and J dropped 2; count of bases not matched to a gene: 1. The CDR3 has 15 residues. The germline gives CDR1 SGHDT, CDR2 YYEEEE. Repertoires were generated with immunoSEQ multiplex PCR, while TCRdb's copy carries only in-frame clones and drops some. The sample contains about 50,000 clones, around 90% of which appear only once. The study's findings and limits: There was an association between peak levels of circulating GvH clones and early post-transplant HvG declines.

This TCR derives from a human donor who was the organ donor for an intestinal transplant. The chain combines TRBV5-6 with TRBJ2-7, with 11 bases fitting TRBD2. The sample in question was unstimulated CD4+ T cells sorted from spleen or lymph node cells, obtained before transplant. CDR3 sequence (DNA): TGTGCCAGCAGCTTGGCGGGACTAGCGGCCTACGAGCAGTACTTC. Protein: CASSLAGLAAYEQYF.